A selection of T cell receptor beta chains follows, all from one sample in a study of blood T cell repertoires in COVID-19. Using immunoSEQ multiplex PCR, the repertoire was profiled, and TCRdb retains in-frame clones only, with some absent. Here the sample spans about 89,000 clones, about 83% being singletons. The sequenced sample consisted of peripheral blood. Receptors originate from a human donor in a cohort sampled during active COVID-19. Both conserved end residues are part of each CDR3. D genes are given only for firm matches. Not all rows give a size; the values are once, few, many and, for expanded clones, a class.

D,V,J,size,CDR3,DNA
NA,TRBV9,TRBJ1-1,NA,CASSGGSALNTEAFF,TGTGCCAGCAGCGGCGGGTCTGCCCTGAACACTGAAGCTTTCTTT
TRBD2,TRBV7-3,TRBJ2-1,once,CASSLSSGIDPRNEQFF,TGTGCCAGCAGCTTATCTAGCGGGATAGACCCGCGCAATGAGCAGTTCTTC
TRBD2,TRBV29-1,TRBJ2-7,NA,CSVLTSGRAYEQYF,TGCAGCGTTCTTACTAGCGGGAGAGCCTACGAGCAGTACTTC
TRBD1,TRBV28,TRBJ2-7,NA,CASSGGDRGYEQYF,TGTGCCAGCAGTGGGGGGGACAGGGGCTACGAGCAGTACTTC
TRBD1,TRBV7-2,TRBJ1-4,NA,CASSKGADEKLFF,TGTGCCAGCAGCAAGGGGGCGGATGAAAAACTGTTTTTT
NA,TRBV6-4,TRBJ2-1,NA,CASTNSYNEQFF,TGTGCCAGCACCAACTCCTACAATGAGCAGTTCTTC
NA,TRBV9,TRBJ2-2,NA,CASSVSSEHRRELFF,TGTGCCAGCAGCGTATCGAGCGAACACCGTAGGGAGCTGTTTTTT
NA,TRBV6-5,TRBJ2-6,NA,CASRRGQRANVLTF,TGTGCCAGCAGGCGGGGTCAGAGAGCCAACGTCCTGACTTTC
NA,TRBV7-2,TRBJ2-2,NA,CASSPRGGENTGELFF,TGTGCCAGCAGCCCTAGGGGCGGGGAGAACACCGGGGAGCTGTTTTTT
NA,TRBV20-1,TRBJ2-5,few,CSAGQQETQYF,TGCAGTGCTGGACAGCAAGAGACCCAGTACTTC
TRBD2,TRBV19,TRBJ2-5,NA,CASSWGTSGTQETQYF,TGTGCCAGTAGTTGGGGGACTAGCGGTACCCAAGAGACCCAGTACTTC
TRBD2,TRBV18,TRBJ2-7,NA,CASSLTSGGVYEQYF,TGTGCCAGCTCACTTACTAGCGGGGGTGTCTACGAGCAGTACTTC
NA,TRBV18,TRBJ1-5,few,CASSGGGGNQPQHF,TGTGCCAGCTCAGGAGGGGGGGGGAATCAGCCCCAGCATTTT
NA,TRBV25-1,TRBJ2-5,many,CASSLEPVEETQYF,TGTGCCAGCAGTCTGGAGCCGGTGGAAGAGACCCAGTACTTC
TRBD2,TRBV7-3,TRBJ2-1,NA,CASSLGSSGNEQFF,TGTGCCAGCAGCTTAGGATCTAGCGGCAATGAGCAGTTCTTC
TRBD2,TRBV4-2,TRBJ2-1,NA,CASSQEKSSGRQGEQFF,TGTGCCAGCAGCCAAGAGAAAAGTAGCGGGAGGCAAGGTGAGCAGTTCTTC
NA,TRBV19,TRBJ1-6,NA,CATAPTANSPLHF,TGTGCCACCGCGCCGACAGCAAATTCACCCCTCCACTTT
NA,TRBV18,TRBJ2-1,NA,CASSPLGAPEQFF,TGTGCCAGCTCACCTCTTGGGGCGCCAGAGCAGTTCTTC
TRBD1,TRBV7-7,TRBJ2-7,NA,CASSPSPDRVSYEQYF,TGTGCTAGCAGCCCGTCTCCGGACAGGGTGTCCTACGAGCAGTACTTC
NA,TRBV27,TRBJ2-2,NA,CANISGGTDTGELFF,TGTGCCAACATCTCAGGGGGGACGGACACCGGGGAGCTGTTTTTT
NA,TRBV7-7,TRBJ2-3,NA,CASSFGLADTQYF,TGTGCTAGCAGCTTCGGGTTAGCAGATACGCAGTATTTT
NA,TRBV28,TRBJ1-1,NA,CASSASRFGTEAFF,TGTGCCAGCAGCGCGAGCAGGTTCGGCACTGAAGCTTTCTTT
TRBD2,TRBV4-1,TRBJ2-3,once,CASSRGRASGSVDTQYF,TGCGCCAGCAGCCGGGGGCGGGCTAGCGGGAGTGTAGATACGCAGTATTTT
NA,TRBV5-6,TRBJ1-2,NA,CASSLTRRDYGYTF,TGTGCCAGCAGCTTGACTCGCCGCGACTATGGCTACACCTTC
TRBD2,TRBV9,TRBJ2-5,NA,CASSVVASGQETQYF,TGTGCCAGCAGCGTAGTGGCTAGCGGACAAGAGACCCAGTACTTC
NA,TRBV6-5,TRBJ1-5,few,CASSIGQSQPQHF,TGTGCCAGCAGTATAGGACAGAGCCAGCCCCAGCATTTT
NA,TRBV14,TRBJ2-2,NA,CASSQMRAGELFF,TGTGCCAGCAGCCAAATGAGGGCCGGGGAGCTGTTTTTT
NA,TRBV12-3/TRBV12-4,TRBJ1-2,NA,CASSSSTDYGYTF,TGTGCCAGCAGTTCATCGACAGACTATGGCTACACCTTC
TRBD1,TRBV20-1,TRBJ2-3,NA,CSASVADRVVDTQYF,TGCAGTGCCAGTGTAGCGGACAGGGTTGTAGATACGCAGTATTTT
TRBD2,TRBV28,TRBJ2-4,once,CASSSYFAGGRKYF,TGTGCCAGCAGTTCCTACTTTGCGGGAGGGCGTAAGTACTTC
TRBD2,TRBV30,TRBJ2-4,NA,CASDSGAQNIQYF,TGTGCCAGCGATAGCGGGGCTCAAAACATTCAGTACTTC
TRBD2,TRBV28,TRBJ2-7,few,CASSSPGLAGGLGFYEQYF,TGTGCCAGCAGTTCCCCGGGACTAGCGGGAGGGCTTGGTTTCTACGAGCAGTACTTC
NA,TRBV7-2,TRBJ2-7,few,CASSPPVLSYEQYF,TGTGCCAGCAGCCCCCCCGTACTGAGCTACGAGCAGTACTTC
NA,TRBV27,TRBJ2-3,NA,CASSSSDTQYF,TGTGCCAGCAGTTCTTCAGATACGCAGTATTTT
TRBD1,TRBV7-2,TRBJ1-5,NA,CASSRQGNQPQHF,TGTGCCAGCAGTCGACAGGGTAATCAGCCCCAGCATTTT
NA,TRBV18,TRBJ2-5,NA,CASSPDQGPQETQYF,TGTGCCAGCTCACCAGATCAGGGGCCCCAAGAGACCCAGTACTTC
TRBD2,TRBV7-2,TRBJ2-1,NA,CASSLALAGVQFF,TGTGCCAGCAGCTTAGCACTAGCGGGAGTACAGTTCTTC
TRBD1,TRBV18,TRBJ1-1,NA,CASSPDRQGGTEAFF,TGTGCCAGCTCACCGGATAGACAGGGCGGGACTGAAGCTTTCTTT
NA,TRBV7-2,TRBJ1-1,NA,CASSSSTRTEEAFF,TGTGCCAGCAGCTCCTCGACTCGGACAGAAGAAGCTTTCTTT
TRBD1,TRBV5-5,TRBJ2-2,few,CASSSGSGGRGWTGELFF,TGTGCCAGCAGCTCGGGTTCGGGTGGCAGGGGGTGGACCGGGGAGCTGTTTTTT
TRBD2,TRBV7-9,TRBJ2-7,NA,CASSRTSGRHYEQYF,TGTGCCAGCAGCCGTACTAGCGGGCGACACTACGAGCAGTACTTC
TRBD2,TRBV10-3,TRBJ2-1,NA,CASRAAGGSSYNEQFF,TGTGCCTCCAGGGCAGCGGGAGGGAGCTCCTACAATGAGCAGTTCTTC
TRBD1,TRBV10-2,TRBJ1-1,NA,CASSQDRGLFAFF,TGCGCCAGCAGTCAGGACAGGGGGCTGTTTGCTTTCTTT
TRBD2,TRBV5-1,TRBJ2-7,NA,CASSLGTSGAYEQYF,TGCGCCAGCAGCTTGGGGACTAGCGGGGCCTACGAGCAGTACTTC
NA,TRBV7-7,TRBJ2-1,NA,CASSLQSGAGEQFF,TGTGCTAGCAGCTTACAATCAGGGGCGGGTGAGCAGTTCTTC